This TCR beta chain was documented in a study of OX40 agonist ivuxolimab in advanced cancers. Study in general: As their treatment, patients were administered ivuxolimab, an agonistic anti-OX40 (CD134) antibody. Dose-escalation cases comprised hepatocellular carcinoma, melanoma, renal cell or head and neck cancer. Regarding the study as a whole: With doses of 0.1-3.0 mg/kg, partial responders showed among the lowest clonal expansion.

Concerning this clone: What it binds is unknown.

Deletions cut 3 bases from V and 0 bases from J, with 3 bases between. From germline, CDR1 is MNHEY and CDR2 SMNVEV (reference sequence). The CDR3 loop spans 13 amino acids. Assay: immunoSEQ multiplex PCR; the TCRdb copy retains only in-frame clones and omits some. This sample has fewer than 25,000 clones, with around 89% found just once. Anyone with autoimmune disease history or systemic immunosuppression was excluded. This TCR was recovered from an adult with an advanced solid tumor such as melanoma, head and neck, liver or kidney cancer. This sample comprised CD4+ or CD8+ T cells sorted from blood, obtained in a trial of the OX40 agonist ivuxolimab. The rearrangement uses TRBV27 and TRBJ1-5, with D unclear. Here the CDR3 DNA reads TGTGCCAGCAGTTTCAATAGCAATCAGCCCCAGCATTTT. Its protein product is CASSFNSNQPQHF.